The 28 T cell receptor beta chains below all came from one sample that was sequenced in a study of graft-versus-host responses after intestinal transplantation. Their target antigens are unknown. Here immunoSEQ multiplex PCR was the method, and the copy in TCRdb shows in-frame clones only, minus some. The sample records 110,000 to 150,000 clones, about 90% being singletons. The sample in question was unstimulated CD4+ T cells sorted from spleen or lymph node cells, obtained before intestinal transplant. The receptors shown here come from a human donor who received an intestinal transplant.

V gene TRBV19 combines with J gene TRBJ1-2; 9 bases match TRBD1. V lost 3 bases and J lost 2; bases outside the gene matches: 4. CDR3 length equals 15 residues. CDR1 is LNHDA and CDR2 is SQIVND in the germline V gene (reference sequence). CDR3 coding DNA: TGTGCCAGTAGTATCCCTGGACAGGGGAACTATGGCTACACCTTC. This codes for CASSIPGQGNYGYTF.

This rearrangement joins TRBV5-1 to TRBJ2-7; 8 bases map to TRBD2. The junction had 4 bases not matched to a gene; V was cut back by 2 bases and J by 3 bases. Germline V gene data show CDR1 as SGHRS and CDR2 as YFSETQ. CDR3 length: 14 residues. CDR3 nucleotides: TGCGCCAGCAGCTTAGCGGGAGAGGGCTACGAGCAGTACTTC. Residues: CASSLAGEGYEQYF.

J is TRBJ2-1 and V is TRBV5-1; 8 bases map to TRBD2. V dropped 6 bases and J dropped 3; count of bases not matched to a gene: 8. This CDR3 contains 15 residues. The germline gives CDR1 SGHRS, CDR2 YFSETQ. The CDR3 DNA reads as TGCGCCAGCACTCCCGGGACTAGGAACTACAATGAGCAGTTCTTC. This codes for CASTPGTRNYNEQFF.

The chain combines TRBV7-2 with TRBJ1-2; D gene uncertain. This CDR3 has 15 residues. The V and J ends lost 1 base and 4 bases respectively, with 13 bases between them. Germline V CDR1 and CDR2: SGHTA, FQGNSA. The CDR3 nucleotides are TGTGCCAGCAGCTTAGTGGAGGGCAGCCCCTATGGCTACACCTTC. Its translation: CASSLVEGSPYGYTF.

This chain joins TRBV14 and TRBJ1-2, with TRBD1 matching over 7 bases. Trimming removed 0 bases from V and 6 bases from J; junction bases left unmatched: 4. The CDR3 is 14 residues long. Germline V gives CDR1 SGHDN, CDR2 FVKESK. CDR3 nucleotides: TGTGCCAGCAGCCAAGAGCGACAGGGACATGGCTACACCTTC. The encoded protein is CASSQERQGHGYTF.

The chain carries TRBV27 and TRBJ2-7, with 9 bases matching TRBD1. Trimming at V came to 2 bases and at J to 3 bases, leaving 11 bases not matched to a gene. CDR1 is MNHEY and CDR2 is SMNVEV in the germline V gene (reference sequence). The CDR3 runs to 17 residues. CDR3 nucleotides: TGTGCCAGCAGTTTAATGATCGGGACAGGGCGAAACTACGAGCAGTACTTC. Its protein product is CASSLMIGTGRNYEQYF.

V gene TRBV28 combines with J gene TRBJ2-7, with D perhaps TRBD1 or TRBD2 (5 bases each). The CDR3 has 14 amino acids. V was shortened by 3 bases and J by 5 bases, with 14 bases between the two germline ends. Per germline, CDR1 MDHEN and CDR2 SYDVKM. Written as DNA, the CDR3 is TGTGCCAGCAGTTTTAAGTGGGGGACGAACGAGCAGTACTTC. Translation gives CASSFKWGTNEQYF.

The CDR3 nucleotides read TGTGCCAGCAGCCAGGGACGTAATGAAAAACTGTTTTTT. Translation gives CASSQGRNEKLFF. The chain carries TRBV7-3 and TRBJ1-4, with D perhaps matching TRBD1 (5 bases). V gave up 5 bases and J gave up 4 bases, with 8 bases separating them. Germline V gene sequence: CDR1 SGHTA, CDR2 FQGTGA. This CDR3 contains 13 residues.

V and J are TRBV28 and TRBJ1-4; no clear D. V was trimmed by 3 bases and J by 6 bases, leaving 11 bases between them. CDR1 is MDHEN and CDR2 is SYDVKM in the germline V gene. The CDR3 loop spans 14 amino acids. CDR3 amino acids: CASSFGVWYEKLFF. In DNA form, the CDR3 reads TGTGCCAGCAGTTTCGGGGTATGGTATGAAAAACTGTTTTTT.

J is TRBJ2-7 and V is TRBV6-1; D might be TRBD1 (5 bases). There are 12 residues in the CDR3. The V gene's germline CDR1 is MNHNS and CDR2 SASEGT. V was cut by 5 bases and J by 4 bases, with 9 bases left in between. The CDR3 is CASSLDRYEQYF. DNA for the CDR3: TGTGCCAGCAGTCTCGACAGATACGAGCAGTACTTC.

The chain recombines TRBV11-2 with TRBJ2-7; D remains ambiguous. V gave up 6 bases and J gave up 4 bases, with 16 bases separating them. The CDR3 totals 14 residues. Germline lookup yields CDR1 SGHAT and CDR2 FQNNGV. This CDR3 is CASSSIAGPYEQYF. CDR3 DNA: TGTGCCAGCAGTTCGATCGCAGGACCTTACGAGCAGTACTTC.

The chain carries TRBV19 and TRBJ1-5; D gene unclear. CDR1 and CDR2 (germline): LNHDA, SQIVND (reference sequence). The germline V and J ends were trimmed by 7 bases and 5 bases, with 12 bases remaining between them. This CDR3 is built from 13 residues. The CDR3 bases are TGTGCCAGTACCCGTGGCTGGTATCAGCCCCAGCATTTT. Translation: CASTRGWYQPQHF.

This chain connects TRBV7-3 to TRBJ2-3; no clear D gene. V gave up 2 bases and J gave up 0 bases, with 15 bases separating them. The germline V gene has CDR1 SGHTA and CDR2 FQGTGA. The CDR3 sequence is 17 residues long. The CDR3 sequence: CASSLLRHRNSTDTQYF. CDR3 DNA: TGTGCCAGCAGCTTACTCCGGCACCGCAACAGCACAGATACGCAGTATTTT. The variable domain in full, with the rest retrieved from reference TRBV7-3 and TRBJ2-3, is GAGVSQTPSNKVTEKGKYVELRCDPISGHTALYWYRQSLGQGPEFLIYFQGTGAADDSGLPNDRFFAVRPEGSVSTLKIQRTERGDSAVYLCASSLLRHRNSTDTQYFGPGTRLTVL.

CDR3 in DNA: TGTGCCAGCAGTTTTTTGGCGGGGAATGAGCAGTTCTTC. The encoded protein is CASSFLAGNEQFF. The rearrangement links TRBV27 to TRBJ2-1; D is perhaps TRBD2 (6 bases). Deletions cut 3 bases from V and 7 bases from J, with 10 bases between. CDR3 length: 13 residues. Germline V gene sequence: CDR1 MNHEY, CDR2 SMNVEV (reference sequence).

The genes are TRBV10-1 and TRBJ2-5; the D is unclear. The DNA end lines up better with TRBJ2-7; the J call may be wrong. From germline, CDR1 is WNHNN and CDR2 SYGVQD (reference sequence). This CDR3 is 15 amino acids long. In DNA form, the CDR3 reads TGCGCCAGTACCTATCCGAGACATGGACCCTACGAGCAGTACTTC. This translates into CASTYPRHGPYEQYF.

The chain uses TRBV6-5 and TRBJ1-1; D might be TRBD1 (6 bases). CDR3 length: 13 amino acids. Germline CDR1 and CDR2: MNHEY and SVGAGI. Trimming cost V 5 bases and J 0 bases, with 7 bases left between them. CDR3 coding DNA: TGTGCCAGCAGTGGGACATTGAACACTGAAGCTTTCTTT. Its translation is CASSGTLNTEAFF.

V gene TRBV28 combines with J gene TRBJ2-5; no firm D call. The DNA end is a closer match to TRBJ2-7, so the J assignment may be wrong. The germline CDR1 and CDR2 sequences are MDHEN and SYDVKM. The CDR3 length is 13 residues. In nucleotides, the CDR3 is TGTGCCAGCAGTTTAGGTGCAGTCGTCGAGCAGTACTTC. The encoded protein is CASSLGAVVEQYF.

The genes are TRBV9 and TRBJ1-2; D unclear. V lost 0 bases and J 1 base, leaving 7 bases between the germline ends. This CDR3 is 14 amino acids long. Germline assignment: CDR1 SGDLS and CDR2 YYNGEE. CDR3 coding DNA: TGTGCCAGCAGCGTAGGGGGAGTTAACTATGGCTACACCTTC. This gives the protein CASSVGGVNYGYTF. Full variable domain (remainder filled in from reference TRBV9 and TRBJ1-2): DSGVTQTPKHLITATGQRVTLRCSPRSGDLSVYWYQQSLDQGLQFLIQYYNGEERAKGNILERFSAQQFPDLHSELNLSSLELGDSALYFCASSVGGVNYGYTFGSGTRLTVV.

The chain couples TRBV30 to TRBJ2-1, with no clear D. V lost 0 bases, J lost 16 bases, and 13 bases lay in between. Per germline, CDR1 GTSNPN and CDR2 SVGIG (reference sequence). The CDR3 contains 11 residues. CDR3 sequence reads: CAWSVFGQRFF. The CDR3 DNA reads TGTGCCTGGAGTGTATTCGGGCAACGATTCTTC.

The V and J genes are TRBV28 and TRBJ2-2; no firm D call. The CDR3 sequence is 13 residues long. Germline CDR1 is MDHEN and CDR2 is SYDVKM. V gave up 5 bases and J gave up 3 bases, with 7 bases separating them. Here the CDR3 DNA reads TGTGCCAGCAGTCCAATATACACCGGGGAGCTGTTTTTT. Amino acids: CASSPIYTGELFF.

This clone has only one observation. As DNA, the CDR3 is TGTGCCAGCTCACCAAGGGGAGACCCCTACGAGCAGTACTTC. Its protein product is CASSPRGDPYEQYF. The chain recombines TRBV18 with TRBJ2-7, with D perhaps given as TRBD1 or TRBD2 (5 bases each). V was trimmed by 2 bases and J by 2 bases, leaving 10 bases between them. Germline V gene sequence: CDR1 KGHSH, CDR2 LQKENI. The CDR3 is 14 residues long.

This sequence joins TRBV5-4 and TRBJ2-1, with no clear D. CDR3 length: 13 residues. Trimming shortened V by 1 base and J by 6 bases, and 8 bases separated the two germline ends. CDR1 and CDR2 (germline): SGHNT, YYREEE (reference sequence). CDR3 region: CASSLTPGNEQFF. For the CDR3, the DNA is TGTGCCAGCAGCTTGACTCCTGGCAATGAGCAGTTCTTC. The full variable domain, rest sourced from reference TRBV5-4 and TRBJ2-1, is ETGVTQSPTHLIKTRGQQVTLRCSSQSGHNTVSWYQQALGQGPQFIFQYYREEENGRGNFPPRFSGLQFPNYSSELNVNALELDDSALYLCASSLTPGNEQFFGPGTRLTVL.

J is TRBJ2-1 and V is TRBV5-1; 9 nucleotides align to TRBD1. Per germline, CDR1 SGHRS and CDR2 YFSETQ. The CDR3 is 16 amino acids. Trimming cost V 4 bases and J 8 bases; bases outside gene matches: 13. For the CDR3, the DNA is TGCGCCAGCAGCCTGGGTAGGACAGGGGAGGGTGATGAGCAGTTCTTC. Amino acid sequence: CASSLGRTGEGDEQFF.

The V call is TRBV19, the J call TRBJ1-3; D is perhaps TRBD1 (5 bases). CDR1 and CDR2 (germline): LNHDA, SQIVND (reference sequence). CDR3 size: 15 residues. Trimming stripped 4 bases from V and 1 base from J, with 11 bases between. The CDR3 reads CASSTQRGSGNTIYF. CDR3 bases: TGTGCCAGTAGTACGCAAAGGGGATCTGGAAACACCATATATTTT.

This chain uses TRBV28 with TRBJ2-3; possible D gene TRBD2, 6 bases. Trimming removed 6 bases at V and 3 bases at J, with 13 bases between. Per the germline V gene, CDR1 is MDHEN and CDR2 is SYDVKM. The CDR3 contains 14 residues. The CDR3 DNA reads as TGTGCCAGCAGCCCTCCCGGGGGTACAGATACGCAGTATTTT. As protein: CASSPPGGTDTQYF.

The V gene is TRBV5-1, the J gene TRBJ2-2; the match to TRBD1 covers 8 bases. Trimming cost V 2 bases and J 0 bases; bases outside gene matches: 3. This CDR3 contains 16 residues. In germline, CDR1 is SGHRS, CDR2 YFSETQ. The CDR3 spells CASSFTTGANTGELFF. The CDR3 nucleotides are TGCGCCAGCAGCTTTACGACAGGGGCGAACACCGGGGAGCTGTTTTTT.

The rearrangement joins TRBV6-4 to TRBJ2-1, with D possibly being TRBD2 (6 bases). CDR1 and CDR2 from the germline V gene are MRHNA and SNTAGT. Trimming took 4 bases from V and 0 from J, leaving 13 bases between them. The CDR3 sequence is 16 residues long. The CDR3 nucleotides read TGTGCCAGCAGTGCTTTGGGGACTGGCTCCTACAATGAGCAGTTCTTC. Translating gives CASSALGTGSYNEQFF.

The chain employs TRBV7-2 and TRBJ2-7; 10 bases match TRBD1. Germline CDR1 and CDR2: SGHTA and FQGNSA. The CDR3 extends over 15 amino acids. V shed 5 bases, J shed 3 bases, and the junction held 7 bases outside the gene matches. The CDR3 DNA reads TGTGCCAGCAGCAAAACCGGGACAGGGGACTACGAGCAGTACTTC. As protein: CASSKTGTGDYEQYF.